These 21 T cell receptor beta chains were sequenced from one sample in a study of PD-1 blockade in classical Hodgkin lymphoma. The time point here: newly diagnosed, previously untreated cHL patient sample. Purified CD4+ T cells were obtained from thawed PBMCs through magnetic negative selection. Data came from immunoSEQ multiplex PCR; TCRdb stores just in-frame clones and leaves some out. The data show approximately 26,000 clones, with about 90% seen just once and approximately 0.54% held by the top ten. The sequencing input was CD4+ T cells from blood. These receptors were collected from a human donor with classical Hodgkin lymphoma.

The chain has TRBV15 and TRBJ1-1, with 8 bases matching TRBD1. Per the germline V gene, CDR1 is LNHNV and CDR2 is YYDKDF (reference sequence). Losses at the gene ends were 5 bases for V and 6 bases for J; bases not matched to a gene: 2. The CDR3 is 12 residues long. The CDR3 nucleotides are TGTGCCACCAGCGGACAGGGATCTGAAGCTTTCTTT. This codes for CATSGQGSEAFF.

The count of this clone is one. The chain joins TRBV4-2 to TRBJ2-5; TRBD1 matches 10 bases. With V trimmed by 4 bases and J by 4 bases, 9 bases remained unmatched. CDR1 LGHNA and CDR2 YNFKEQ come from the germline V gene. The CDR3 loop spans 16 amino acids. The chain's CDR3 is CASSPRGQGLGETQYF. The CDR3 coding sequence is TGTGCCAGCAGCCCAAGGGGACAGGGGTTAGGAGAGACCCAGTACTTC.

The chain joins TRBV2 to TRBJ1-6; 10 bases are shared with TRBD1. Germline V gene lookup returns CDR1 SNHLY and CDR2 FYNNEI. V shed 5 bases, J shed 0 bases, and the junction held 7 bases outside the gene matches. The CDR3 has 18 residues. The CDR3 DNA follows: TGTGCCAGCAGTCTTAGACAGGGGGCCGGCTCCTATAATTCACCCCTCCACTTT. This sequence encodes CASSLRQGAGSYNSPLHF.

The V gene is TRBV5-1, the J gene TRBJ2-1; D uncertain. Germline CDR1 and CDR2: SGHRS and YFSETQ. V lost 4 bases to trimming and J lost 7 bases, with 12 bases between them. The CDR3 runs to 13 residues. CDR3 residues: CASSPAWANEQFF. CDR3 DNA: TGCGCCAGCAGCCCCGCGTGGGCTAATGAGCAGTTCTTC. The complete variable domain, with remaining parts taken from reference TRBV5-1 and TRBJ2-1, reads KAGVTQTPRYLIKTRGQQVTLSCSPISGHRSVSWYQQTPGQGLQFLFEYFSETQRNKGNFPGRFSGRQFSNSRSEMNVSTLELGDSALYLCASSPAWANEQFFGPGTRLTVL.

CDR3 region: CASSEARTGAYGYTF. CDR3 nucleotide sequence: TGTGCCAGCAGTGAAGCTCGGACAGGGGCTTATGGCTACACCTTC. The V and J genes are TRBV2 and TRBJ1-2; 9 bases match TRBD1. Germline loops: CDR1 SNHLY, CDR2 FYNNEI. V dropped 0 bases and J dropped 5; count of bases not matched to a gene: 4. CDR3 length: 15 amino acids.

The CDR3: CASSPPGGGNTIYF. DNA for the CDR3: TGTGCCAGCAGTCCCCCAGGAGGTGGAAACACCATATATTTT. The chain uses TRBV6-5 and TRBJ1-3, with D hard to call. Germline assignment: CDR1 MNHEY and CDR2 SVGAGI. V dropped 5 bases and J dropped 3 bases, with 11 bases sitting between them. The CDR3 is 14 residues long.

V usage is TRBV7-9 and J usage is TRBJ1-2, with D tentatively TRBD1 (5 bases). CDR3 length: 13 residues. Germline V gives CDR1 SEHNR, CDR2 FQNEAQ (reference sequence). Trimming shortened V by 3 bases and J by 8 bases, and 13 bases separated the two germline ends. CDR3 DNA sequence: TGTGCCAGCAGCTTGGAGGTGGGGGAGGGCTACACCTTC. It codes for CASSLEVGEGYTF.

The rearrangement links TRBV5-1 to TRBJ2-3, with 8 positions matching TRBD1. V dropped 3 bases and J dropped 2; count of bases not matched to a gene: 11. The CDR3 contains 17 residues. Germline assignment: CDR1 SGHRS and CDR2 YFSETQ. The CDR3 nucleotides read TGCGCCAGCAGCTGGAATACAGGGGGATTTGCCACAGATACGCAGTATTTT. This encodes CASSWNTGGFATDTQYF. Using reference TRBV5-1 and TRBJ2-3 for the parts outside the CDR3, the full variable domain is KAGVTQTPRYLIKTRGQQVTLSCSPISGHRSVSWYQQTPGQGLQFLFEYFSETQRNKGNFPGRFSGRQFSNSRSEMNVSTLELGDSALYLCASSWNTGGFATDTQYFGPGTRLTVL.

This clone was found once. This sequence joins TRBV7-2 and TRBJ2-2, with D perhaps TRBD1 (7 bases). Germline CDR1 is SGHTA and CDR2 is FQGNSA. This CDR3 has 15 residues. The V end was cut by 1 base, the J end by 4 bases, with 10 bases between. The CDR3 DNA reads as TGTGCCAGCAGCTTAGACAGGGGAGGCACCGGGGAGCTGTTTTTT. Protein product: CASSLDRGGTGELFF.

The rearrangement links TRBV5-1 to TRBJ2-1; TRBD2 agrees at 11 bases. This CDR3 spans 16 amino acids. Per the germline V gene, CDR1 is SGHRS and CDR2 is YFSETQ. Trimming removed 4 bases from V and 4 bases from J; junction bases left unmatched: 7. CDR3 bases: TGCGCCAGCAGCCTAACCCTAGCGGGGGGTTACAATGAGCAGTTCTTC. Translating it yields CASSLTLAGGYNEQFF.

The chain combines TRBV10-3 with TRBJ1-5; 7 nucleotides agree with TRBD1. The CDR3 is 13 residues long. Trimming cost V 8 bases and J 5 bases; bases outside gene matches: 6. CDR1 and CDR2 (germline): ENHRY, SYGVKD. This chain's CDR3 is CAISEDRHQPQHF. DNA for the CDR3: TGTGCCATCTCGGAGGACAGGCATCAGCCCCAGCATTTT.

The rearrangement uses TRBV5-4 and TRBJ2-7; 8 bases fit TRBD1. Trimming removed 4 bases from V and 5 bases from J; junction bases left unmatched: 11. The germline CDR1 and CDR2 sequences are SGHNT and YYREEE (reference sequence). The CDR3 contains 15 residues. DNA of the CDR3: TGTGCCAGCAGCCGTATTGGACAGGGTCTCGACGAGCAGTACTTC. It translates to CASSRIGQGLDEQYF.

The chain joins TRBV6-1 to TRBJ1-4; D is unresolved. CDR3 length: 13 amino acids. Germline CDR1 and CDR2: MNHNS and SASEGT. Trimming stripped 5 bases from V and 8 bases from J, with 12 bases between. In nucleotides, the CDR3 is TGTGCCAGCAGTCTCAAATCCAGAGAAAAACTGTTTTTT. It specifies CASSLKSREKLFF.

DNA of the CDR3: TGTGCCAGCAGCTTAGGAGGGCGCAGCGAGCAGTACTTC. Translated, it gives CASSLGGRSEQYF. The rearrangement uses TRBV11-3 and TRBJ2-7; D perhaps matches TRBD2 (5 bases). The CDR3 spans 13 residues. Trimming took 1 base from V and 6 from J, leaving 10 bases between them. The V gene's germline CDR1 is SGHNT and CDR2 YENEEA. Full variable domain (rest looked up from reference TRBV11-3 and TRBJ2-7): EAGVVQSPRYKIIEKKQPVAFWCNPISGHNTLYWYLQNLGQGPELLIRYENEEAVDDSQLPKDRFSAERLKGVDSTLKIQPAELGDSAVYLCASSLGGRSEQYFGPGTRLTVT.

The chain links TRBV18 to TRBJ1-1, with 8 bases matching TRBD1. Germline CDR1 and CDR2: KGHSH and LQKENI. V shed 4 bases and J 4 bases; nucleotides not matched to a gene: 11. This CDR3 has 16 amino acids. DNA for the CDR3: TGTGCCAGCTCACGCACACCGGGACAGGCGGGCACTGAAGCTTTCTTT. This translates into CASSRTPGQAGTEAFF.

V is TRBV5-1 and J is TRBJ2-7, with TRBD2 matching over 9 bases. CDR1 and CDR2 (germline): SGHRS, YFSETQ. Trimming took 7 bases from V and 3 from J; bases not matched to a gene: 8. The CDR3 totals 14 residues. This CDR3 reads CASAAGGGGYEQYF. CDR3 sequence (DNA): TGCGCCAGCGCGGCAGGCGGGGGGGGCTACGAGCAGTACTTC. Complete variable domain (other parts from reference TRBV5-1 and TRBJ2-7): KAGVTQTPRYLIKTRGQQVTLSCSPISGHRSVSWYQQTPGQGLQFLFEYFSETQRNKGNFPGRFSGRQFSNSRSEMNVSTLELGDSALYLCASAAGGGGYEQYFGPGTRLTVT.

This sequence joins TRBV4-2 and TRBJ2-7, with TRBD2 identical over 8 bases. Germline V CDR1 and CDR2: LGHNA, YNFKEQ. V shed 3 bases, J shed 2 bases, and the junction held 6 bases outside the gene matches. The length of the CDR3 is 15 residues. The CDR3 DNA is TGTGCCAGCAGCCAGGCGGGGGGCTATCCCTACGAGCAGTACTTC. Translating it yields CASSQAGGYPYEQYF.

The chain recombines TRBV5-4 with TRBJ2-2; the D gene is possibly TRBD2 (5 bases). This CDR3 spans 14 amino acids. Deletions cut 3 bases from V and 3 bases from J, with 9 bases between. CDR1 SGHNT and CDR2 YYREEE come from the germline V gene (reference sequence). The CDR3 loop reads CASSSPGDTGELFF. The CDR3 coding sequence is TGTGCCAGCAGCTCACCCGGGGACACCGGGGAGCTGTTTTTT.

The chain couples TRBV11-3 to TRBJ2-5; TRBD2 aligns across 10 bases. CDR3 size: 15 residues. V lost 3 bases and J lost 2; bases outside the gene matches: 3. Germline values: CDR1 SGHNT, CDR2 YENEEA. CDR3 coding DNA: TGTGCCAGCAGCTTTAGCGGGGGGATACAAGAGACCCAGTACTTC. Encoded protein: CASSFSGGIQETQYF.

Written as DNA, the CDR3 is TGTGCCAGCAGTGAATGGGGGGGTCTCGGGATGGATACGCAGTATTTT. Protein sequence: CASSEWGGLGMDTQYF. This chain uses TRBV25-1 with TRBJ2-3, with TRBD2 matching 7 bases. Trimming at V came to 1 base and at J to 6 bases, leaving 10 bases not matched to a gene. The germline CDR1 and CDR2 sequences are MGHDK and SYGVNS. This CDR3 region has 16 residues.

The V gene is TRBV6-6, the J gene TRBJ2-7, with 7 bases matching TRBD1. The J segment lost 2 bases and the V segment lost 6 bases, leaving 4 bases of the junction unmatched. The CDR3 runs 13 residues. Germline values: CDR1 MNHNY, CDR2 SVGAGI (reference sequence). DNA of the CDR3: TGTGCCAGCAGCCCGACAGGGCCCTACGAGCAGTACTTC. It specifies CASSPTGPYEQYF.